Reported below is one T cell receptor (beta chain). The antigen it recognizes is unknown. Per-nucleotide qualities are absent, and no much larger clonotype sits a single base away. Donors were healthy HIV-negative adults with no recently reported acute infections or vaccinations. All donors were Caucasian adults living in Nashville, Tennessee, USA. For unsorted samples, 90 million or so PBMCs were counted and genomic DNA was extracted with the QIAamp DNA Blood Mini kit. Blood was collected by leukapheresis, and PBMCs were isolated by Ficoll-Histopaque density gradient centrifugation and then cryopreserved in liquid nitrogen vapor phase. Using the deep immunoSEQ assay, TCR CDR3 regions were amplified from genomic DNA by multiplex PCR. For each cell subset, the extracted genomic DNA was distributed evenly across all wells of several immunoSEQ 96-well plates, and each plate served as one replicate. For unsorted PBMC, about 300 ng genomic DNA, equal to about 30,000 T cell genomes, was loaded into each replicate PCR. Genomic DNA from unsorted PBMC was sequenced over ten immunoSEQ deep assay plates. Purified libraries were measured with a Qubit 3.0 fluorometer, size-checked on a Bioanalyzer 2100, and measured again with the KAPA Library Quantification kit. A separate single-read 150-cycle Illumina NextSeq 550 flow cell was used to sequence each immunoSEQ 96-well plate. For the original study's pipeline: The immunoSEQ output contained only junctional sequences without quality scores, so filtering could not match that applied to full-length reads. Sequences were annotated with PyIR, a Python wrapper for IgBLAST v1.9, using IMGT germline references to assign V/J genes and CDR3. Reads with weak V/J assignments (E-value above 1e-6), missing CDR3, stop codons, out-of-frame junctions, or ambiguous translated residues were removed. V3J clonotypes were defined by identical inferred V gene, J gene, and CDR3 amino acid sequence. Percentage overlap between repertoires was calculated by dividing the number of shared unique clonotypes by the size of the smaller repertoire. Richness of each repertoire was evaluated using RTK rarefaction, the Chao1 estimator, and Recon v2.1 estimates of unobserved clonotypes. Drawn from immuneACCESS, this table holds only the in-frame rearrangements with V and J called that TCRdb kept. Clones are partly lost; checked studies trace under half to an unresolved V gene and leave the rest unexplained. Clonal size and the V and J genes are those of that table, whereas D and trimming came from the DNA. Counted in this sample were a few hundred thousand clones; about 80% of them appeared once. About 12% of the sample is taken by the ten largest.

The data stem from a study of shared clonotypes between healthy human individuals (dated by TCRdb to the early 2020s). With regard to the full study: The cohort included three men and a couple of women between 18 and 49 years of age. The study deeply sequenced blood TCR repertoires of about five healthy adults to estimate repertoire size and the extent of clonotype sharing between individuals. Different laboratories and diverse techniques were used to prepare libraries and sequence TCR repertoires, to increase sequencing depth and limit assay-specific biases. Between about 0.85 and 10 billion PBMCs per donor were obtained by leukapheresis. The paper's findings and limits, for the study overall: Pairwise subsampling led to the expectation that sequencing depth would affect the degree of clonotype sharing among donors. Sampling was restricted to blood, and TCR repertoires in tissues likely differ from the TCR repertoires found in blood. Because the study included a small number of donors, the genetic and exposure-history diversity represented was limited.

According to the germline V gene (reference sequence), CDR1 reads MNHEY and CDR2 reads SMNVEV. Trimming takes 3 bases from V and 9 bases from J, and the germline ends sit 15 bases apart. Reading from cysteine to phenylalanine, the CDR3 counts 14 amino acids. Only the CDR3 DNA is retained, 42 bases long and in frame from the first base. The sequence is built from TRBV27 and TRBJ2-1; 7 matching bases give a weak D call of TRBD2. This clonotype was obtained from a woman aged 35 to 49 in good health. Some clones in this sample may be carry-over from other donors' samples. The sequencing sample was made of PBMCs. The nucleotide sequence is TGTGCCAGCAGTTTTGCGGGGAGGGGGGGTGAGCAGTTCTTC. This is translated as CASSFAGRGGEQFF.